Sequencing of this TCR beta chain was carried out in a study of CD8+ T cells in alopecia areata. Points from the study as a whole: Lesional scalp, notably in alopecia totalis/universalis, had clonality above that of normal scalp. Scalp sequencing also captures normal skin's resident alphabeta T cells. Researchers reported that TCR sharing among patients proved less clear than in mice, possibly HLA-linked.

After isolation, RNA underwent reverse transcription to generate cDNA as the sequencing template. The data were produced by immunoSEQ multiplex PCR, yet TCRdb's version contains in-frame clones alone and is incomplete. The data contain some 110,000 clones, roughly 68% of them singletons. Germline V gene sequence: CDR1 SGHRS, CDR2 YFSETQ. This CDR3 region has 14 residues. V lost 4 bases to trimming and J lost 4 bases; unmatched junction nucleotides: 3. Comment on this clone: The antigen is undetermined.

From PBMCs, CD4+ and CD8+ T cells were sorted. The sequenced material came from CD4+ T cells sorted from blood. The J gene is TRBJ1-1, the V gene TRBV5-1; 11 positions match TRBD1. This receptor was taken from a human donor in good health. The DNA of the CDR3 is TGCGCCAGCAGCACGGGGACAGGGGGCACTGAAGCTTTCTTT. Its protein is CASSTGTGGTEAFF. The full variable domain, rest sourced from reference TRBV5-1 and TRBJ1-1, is KAGVTQTPRYLIKTRGQQVTLSCSPISGHRSVSWYQQTPGQGLQFLFEYFSETQRNKGNFPGRFSGRQFSNSRSEMNVSTLELGDSALYLCASSTGTGGTEAFFGQGTRLTVV.